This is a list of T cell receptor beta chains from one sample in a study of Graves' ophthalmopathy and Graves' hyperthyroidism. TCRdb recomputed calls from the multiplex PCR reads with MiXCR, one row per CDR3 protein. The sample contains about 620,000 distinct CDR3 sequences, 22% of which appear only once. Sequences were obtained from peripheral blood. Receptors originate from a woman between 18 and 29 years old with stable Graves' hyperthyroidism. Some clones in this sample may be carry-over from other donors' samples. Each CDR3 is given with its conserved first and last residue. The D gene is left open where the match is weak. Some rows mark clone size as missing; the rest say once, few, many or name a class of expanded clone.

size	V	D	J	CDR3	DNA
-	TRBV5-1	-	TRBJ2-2	CASSLDAPNTGELFF	TGCGCCAGCAGCCTGGACGCGCCGAACACCGGGGAGCTGTTTTTT
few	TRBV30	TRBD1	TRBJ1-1	CAWSRRGLLNTEAFF	TGTGCCTGGAGCCGGAGGGGGCTCTTGAACACTGAAGCTTTCTTT
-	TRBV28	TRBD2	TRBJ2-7	CASSIRRTSVYEQYF	TGTGCCAGCAGTATACGCCGGACTAGCGTTTACGAGCAGTACTTC
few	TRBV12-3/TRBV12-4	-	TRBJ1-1	CASSDGGRGYGNTEAFF	TGTGCCAGCAGCGACGGGGGGCGCGGGTATGGGAACACTGAAGCTTTCTTT
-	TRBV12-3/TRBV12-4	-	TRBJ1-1	CASSFAPGSNTEAFF	TGTGCCAGCAGTTTCGCCCCCGGGTCCAACACTGAAGCTTTCTTT
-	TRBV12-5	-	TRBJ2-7	CASGLDILGEQYF	TGTGCTAGTGGTTTGGATATACTGGGGGAGCAGTACTTC
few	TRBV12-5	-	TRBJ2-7	CASAWSSSYEQYF	TGTGCTAGTGCCTGGAGTAGCTCCTACGAGCAGTACTTC
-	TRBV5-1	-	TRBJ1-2	CASSLDQGLGGYTF	TGCGCCAGCAGCTTGGATCAGGGTCTAGGTGGCTACACCTTC
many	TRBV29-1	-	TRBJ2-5	CSVEDNGETQYF	TGCAGCGTTGAAGATAACGGTGAGACCCAGTACTTC
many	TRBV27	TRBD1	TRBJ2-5	CASSRSGQPGETQYF	TGTGCCAGCAGTAGGTCGGGACAGCCCGGGGAGACCCAGTACTTC
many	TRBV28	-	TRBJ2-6	CASSLDAAISGANVLTF	TGTGCCAGCAGTTTGGATGCAGCTATCTCTGGGGCCAACGTCCTGACTTTC
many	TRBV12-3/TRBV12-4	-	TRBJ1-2	CASTQSGRYGYTF	TGTGCCAGCACCCAGTCGGGACGCTATGGCTACACCTTC
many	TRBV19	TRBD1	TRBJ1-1	CASRVGGAVNTEAFF	TGTGCCAGTAGGGTAGGGGGCGCGGTGAACACTGAAGCTTTCTTT
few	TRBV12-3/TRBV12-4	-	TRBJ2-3	CASSFLVHGESDEDTDTQYF	TGTGCCAGCAGTTTTCTGGTTCACGGGGAATCAGATGAGGACACAGATACGCAGTATTTT
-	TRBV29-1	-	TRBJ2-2	CSVPRGYTGELFF	TGCAGCGTCCCTAGAGGGTACACCGGGGAGCTGTTTTTT
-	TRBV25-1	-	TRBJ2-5	CASSVKGVWQETQYF	TGTGCCAGCAGTGTGAAGGGGGTATGGCAAGAGACCCAGTACTTC
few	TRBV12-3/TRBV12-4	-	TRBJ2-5	CASSFRRGLQTQYF	TGTGCCAGCAGTTTTCGGCGGGGATTGCAGACCCAGTACTTC
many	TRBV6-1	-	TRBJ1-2	CASSEVNWGYGYTF	TGTGCCAGCAGTGAAGTCAACTGGGGCTATGGCTACACCTTC
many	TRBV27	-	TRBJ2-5	CASSLQGSVETQYF	TGTGCCAGCAGTTTACAGGGTAGTGTGGAGACCCAGTACTTC
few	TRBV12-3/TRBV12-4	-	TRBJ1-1	CASSLARQGRAFF	TGTGCCAGCAGTTTAGCAAGGCAGGGTCGAGCTTTCTTT
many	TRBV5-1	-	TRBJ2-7	CASSLGNGVYEQYF	TGCGCCAGCAGCTTGGGAAATGGGGTATACGAGCAGTACTTC
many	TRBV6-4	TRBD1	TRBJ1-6	CASIPPGDRPSYAHYSPLHF	TGTGCCAGCATTCCCCCGGGGGACAGGCCTTCGTACGCACACTATTCACCCCTCCACTTT
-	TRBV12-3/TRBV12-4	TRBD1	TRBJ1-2	CASTELTGGVYGYTF	TGTGCCAGCACCGAATTGACAGGGGGAGTCTATGGCTACACCTTC
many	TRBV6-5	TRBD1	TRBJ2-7	CATDRGGYEQYF	TGTGCCACAGACAGGGGGGGATACGAGCAGTACTTC
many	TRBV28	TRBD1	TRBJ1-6	CASSSGDRGRNSPLHF	TGTGCCAGCAGTTCCGGGGACAGGGGGCGGAATTCACCCCTCCACTTT
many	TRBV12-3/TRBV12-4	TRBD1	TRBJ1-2	CASSLGQGYSYGYTF	TGTGCCAGCAGTTTAGGACAGGGCTATAGCTATGGCTACACCTTC
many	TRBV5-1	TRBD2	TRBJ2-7	CASSLGSGDAYEQYF	TGCGCCAGCAGCTTGGGTAGCGGGGACGCCTACGAGCAGTACTTC
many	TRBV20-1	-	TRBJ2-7	CSARDRGHGWSYEQYF	TGCAGTGCTAGAGATCGGGGACATGGTTGGTCCTACGAGCAGTACTTC
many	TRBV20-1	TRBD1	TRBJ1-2	CSARDWGTDYGYTF	TGCAGTGCTAGAGATTGGGGGACAGACTATGGCTACACCTTC
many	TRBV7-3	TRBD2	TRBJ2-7	CASSVAGGPYEQYF	TGTGCCAGCAGCGTAGCGGGAGGGCCCTACGAGCAGTACTTC
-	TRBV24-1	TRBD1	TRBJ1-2	CATSDTDRAYSGYTF	TGTGCCACCAGTGATACGGACAGGGCTTACTCTGGCTACACCTTC
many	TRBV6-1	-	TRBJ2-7	CASRPLSSEQYF	TGTGCCAGCAGGCCCCTTAGTAGCGAGCAGTACTTC
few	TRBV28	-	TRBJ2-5	CASSLSPERETQYF	TGTGCCAGCAGTTTATCCCCGGAGAGGGAGACCCAGTACTTC
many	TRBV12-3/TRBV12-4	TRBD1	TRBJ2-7	CASSLADRGREQYF	TGTGCCAGCAGTTTGGCGGACAGGGGTCGCGAGCAGTACTTC
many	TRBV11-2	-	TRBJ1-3	CASSSLHYGDSGNTIYF	TGTGCCAGCAGCTCGTTGCATTACGGGGACTCTGGAAACACCATATATTTT
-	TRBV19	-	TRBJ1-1	CASSGWSTEAFF	TGTGCCAGTAGCGGGTGGTCCACTGAAGCTTTCTTT
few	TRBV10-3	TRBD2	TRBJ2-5	CAISASGSDQETQYF	TGTGCCATCAGTGCTAGCGGGAGTGACCAAGAGACCCAGTACTTC